This TCR beta chain emerged from a study of blood T cell repertoires in COVID-19. Background on the study: PBMCs, B-cell-depleted T cells, or T cells provided the cDNA or gDNA that made up the material.

This CDR3 has 15 residues. Trimming took 0 bases from V and 3 from J; bases not matched to a gene: 4. Germline V gene sequence: CDR1 SGHRS, CDR2 YFSETQ. In the authors' methods: From reference gene primer amplification, estimates of nucleated cell counts were derived. Repertoires were generated with immunoSEQ multiplex PCR, while TCRdb's copy carries only in-frame clones and drops some. The V and J calls and clone size are taken from that table; D and trimming were inferred from the DNA. The sample includes roughly 180,000 clones, 60% to 85% of them seen just once. Sequences were obtained from peripheral blood. V and J are TRBV5-1 and TRBJ2-3; 7 bases match TRBD1. The receptor was isolated from a woman aged 45-65 years with active or convalescent COVID-19. The DNA of the CDR3 is TGCGCCAGCAGCTTGGGAGGGGGCGCGACAGATACGCAGTATTTT. This encodes CASSLGGGATDTQYF.